The 18 T cell receptor beta chains in this list originate from one sample, sequenced in a study of vaccination and CD4 T cells after COVID-19. Cultured CD4+ T-cell DNA underwent Oncomine TCR Beta short-read sequencing. One entry per CDR3 protein, called by TCRdb with MiXCR from the PCR reads. The sample shows more than 15,000 distinct CDR3 sequences, roughly 45% of them seen only once. This sample's treatment: approximately 11-day PBMC culture with coronavirus spike peptide pools or control peptides (ViraFEST assay). The antigens of these receptors remain unknown. The specimen sequenced was CD4+ T cells from blood, cultured in vitro. The receptors derive from a human donor who had recovered from COVID-19.

The rearrangement links TRBV20-1 to TRBJ2-5; possible D gene TRBD2, 5 bases. V was clipped by 8 bases and J by 5 bases, with 15 bases between them. Germline CDR1 is DFQATT and CDR2 is SNEGSKA (reference sequence). The CDR3 spans 12 residues. CDR3 protein: CSSNRERETQYF. The DNA for the CDR3 is TGCAGTTCCAACCGGGAAAGGGAGACCCAGTACTTC.

With respect to this clonotype: Relative to the germline gene, one junction end is altered; a read error may explain this. The chain recombines TRBV7-7 with TRBJ2-7, with TRBD1 identical over 7 bases. This CDR3 spans 13 amino acids. Germline V CDR1 and CDR2: SSHAT, FNYEAQ (reference sequence). The chain's CDR3 is CASSLSGTAEQYF. CDR3 nucleotide sequence: TGTGCTAGCAGCCTGTCAGGGACAGCCGAGCAGTACTTC.

The chain has TRBV28 and TRBJ2-5; D is unresolved. CDR1 MDHEN and CDR2 SYDVKM come from the germline V gene. V was cut by 7 bases and J by 2 bases, with 17 bases left in between. CDR3 length: 15 amino acids. The CDR3 here is CASTPGFHKQETQYF. DNA for the CDR3: TGTGCCAGCACGCCTGGGTTCCACAAACAAGAGACCCAGTACTTC.

There are a few counts of this clonotype. CDR3 region: CASHSRPLVTGELFF. In DNA form, the CDR3 reads TGTGCCAGCCACTCGAGGCCACTAGTGACCGGGGAGCTGTTTTTT. The chain uses TRBV6-1 and TRBJ2-2; perhaps TRBD2 as D (5 bases). CDR3 length: 15 residues. Germline CDR1 MNHNS, CDR2 SASEGT. Trimming stripped 8 bases from V and 5 bases from J, with 18 bases between.

V gene TRBV5-4 combines with J gene TRBJ1-3; the match to TRBD1 covers 8 bases. Germline-derived CDR1 and CDR2 are SGHNT and YYREEE (reference sequence). Trimming took 4 bases from V and 0 from J; bases not matched to a gene: 9. The CDR3 totals 17 residues. The CDR3 here is CASSKGQAGYSGNTIYF. DNA of the CDR3: TGTGCCAGCAGCAAGGGACAGGCGGGCTACTCTGGAAACACCATATATTTT.

This clonotype was detected only a few times. CDR3: CASSLVSGRAKNIQYF. The CDR3 DNA is TGTGCCAGCAGCTTAGTGTCGGGTAGAGCCAAAAACATTCAGTACTTC. The V and J genes are TRBV7-9 and TRBJ2-4, with D hard to call. Germline V CDR1 and CDR2: SEHNR, FQNEAQ (reference sequence). The CDR3 is made up of 16 amino acids. The germline V and J ends were trimmed by 1 base and 0 bases, with 10 bases remaining between them.

This clonotype was seen just once. The chain combines TRBV14 with TRBJ2-2, with TRBD2 matching 13 bases. Germline CDR1 SGHDN, CDR2 FVKESK. Trimming took 1 base from V and 6 from J; bases not matched to a gene: 8. This CDR3 has 18 amino acids. In DNA, the CDR3 is TGTGCCAGCAGCCAAGTAGGGGGACTAGCGGGAAAGTCCGGGGAGCTGTTTTTT. Amino acids: CASSQVGGLAGKSGELFF.

The chain recombines TRBV2 with TRBJ2-1, with 10 bases lining up with TRBD2. V lost 7 bases to trimming and J lost 9 bases; unmatched junction nucleotides: 9. In germline, CDR1 is SNHLY, CDR2 FYNNEI. The CDR3 consists of 14 residues. This CDR3 reads CASKRLAGAPEQFF. CDR3 nucleotides: TGTGCCAGCAAGAGGCTAGCGGGAGCCCCTGAGCAGTTCTTC.

In this sample, this clonotype turned up once. The chain uses TRBV12-3 or TRBV12-4 and TRBJ2-7; 12 nucleotides align to TRBD1. This CDR3 comprises 17 residues. Losses at the gene ends were 4 bases for V and 5 bases for J; bases not matched to a gene: 12. The CDR3 protein is CASSYRGGQGAVDEQYF. The DNA of the CDR3 is TGTGCCAGCAGTTATCGGGGGGGACAGGGGGCTGTCGACGAGCAGTACTTC.

This chain uses TRBV6-5 with TRBJ2-3, with a tentative D call TRBD1 (5 bases). Germline V gene data show CDR1 as MNHEY and CDR2 as SVGAGI. The CDR3 loop spans 15 amino acids. V was cut by 2 bases and J by 6 bases, with 15 bases left in between. The CDR3 sequence: CASSYTSRESDTQYF. The CDR3 nucleotides are TGTGCCAGCAGTTACACATCCAGGGAATCGGATACGCAGTATTTT.

This chain joins TRBV7-8 and TRBJ2-2; D not certain. The CDR3 totals 14 residues. Per the germline V gene, CDR1 is SGHVS and CDR2 is FQNEAQ. The ends were cut back, 6 bases at V and 3 bases at J, with 11 bases in the middle. Here the CDR3 reads CASRHRDYTGELFF. CDR3 in DNA: TGTGCCAGCAGACACAGAGACTACACCGGGGAGCTGTTTTTT.

The genes are TRBV21-1 and TRBJ2-5; no DNA check was done on the table's D call, TRBD1. TRBV21-1 is assigned pseudogene status. This CDR3 is 19 amino acids long. This chain's CDR3 is CASSKFGSTTGDNQETQYF. The CDR3, as DNA: TGTGCCAGCAGCAAATTTGGTTCGACAACAGGGGACAACCAAGAGACCCAGTACTTC.

The rearrangement links TRBV5-4 to TRBJ1-2, with unresolved D. V dropped 0 bases and J dropped 3 bases, with 12 bases sitting between them. Per germline, CDR1 SGHNT and CDR2 YYREEE (reference sequence). This CDR3 has 15 amino acids. CDR3 residues: CASSLVSTAYYGYTF. As DNA, the CDR3 is TGTGCCAGCAGCTTGGTGTCTACAGCGTACTATGGCTACACCTTC.

This clonotype occurred a few times. The chain uses TRBV6-4 and TRBJ1-3; tentative D call: TRBD1 (5 bases). Trimming pared 3 bases from V and 2 bases from J, leaving 8 bases between. CDR1 and CDR2 from the germline V gene are MRHNA and SNTAGT. The CDR3 covers 14 residues. The CDR3 sequence is CASSEPGTGNTIYF. The CDR3 region has the DNA TGTGCCAGCAGTGAACCAGGGACTGGAAACACCATATATTTT.

The chain joins TRBV30 to TRBJ2-3; 14 nucleotides align to TRBD2. The CDR3 runs to 18 residues. Looked up from germline, CDR1 is GTSNPN and CDR2 is SVGIG (reference sequence). With 1 base clipped from V and 3 bases from J, the junction kept 9 bases outside the gene matches. CDR3 sequence: CAWSERGTSGSGTDTQYF. The CDR3 DNA is TGTGCCTGGAGTGAGCGGGGGACTAGCGGGAGTGGGACAGATACGCAGTATTTT. Together with reference TRBV30 and TRBJ2-3, the CDR3 gives the full variable domain: SQTIHQWPATLVQPVGSPLSLECTVEGTSNPNLYWYRQAAGRGLQLLFYSVGIGQISSEVPQNLSASRPQDRQFILSSKKLLLSDSGFYLCAWSERGTSGSGTDTQYFGPGTRLTVL.

Only a few counts were recorded for this clonotype. The chain has TRBV11-2 and TRBJ2-4; perhaps D is TRBD1 or TRBD2 (5 bases each). Trimming took 3 bases from V and 0 from J, leaving 15 bases between them. The CDR3 has 17 residues. CDR1 SGHAT and CDR2 FQNNGV come from the germline V gene. The CDR3 DNA reads as TGTGCCAGCAGCTTCCCCCTCCCTGGGGGAGCCAAAAACATTCAGTACTTC. It translates to CASSFPLPGGAKNIQYF.

This clonotype has only one observation. V is TRBV5-1 and J is TRBJ1-1; 8 nucleotides match TRBD1. Losses at the gene ends were 5 bases for V and 4 bases for J; bases not matched to a gene: 7. Germline V gene lookup returns CDR1 SGHRS and CDR2 YFSETQ. The CDR3 contains 14 residues. In DNA form, the CDR3 reads TGCGCCAGCAGTCCAGGGGGCGGTGGCACTGAAGCTTTCTTT. It yields the protein CASSPGGGGTEAFF.

This clonotype has more than one count but fewer than ten. The chain recombines TRBV20-1 with TRBJ2-5, with 7 bases fitting TRBD1. Germline V gene lookup returns CDR1 DFQATT and CDR2 SNEGSKA (reference sequence). The CDR3 covers 13 residues. The ends lost 4 bases at V and 5 bases at J; junction bases unmatched: 7. As DNA, the CDR3 is TGCAGTGCTAACGTACAGGGGTGGGAGACCCAGTACTTC. Translation gives CSANVQGWETQYF.